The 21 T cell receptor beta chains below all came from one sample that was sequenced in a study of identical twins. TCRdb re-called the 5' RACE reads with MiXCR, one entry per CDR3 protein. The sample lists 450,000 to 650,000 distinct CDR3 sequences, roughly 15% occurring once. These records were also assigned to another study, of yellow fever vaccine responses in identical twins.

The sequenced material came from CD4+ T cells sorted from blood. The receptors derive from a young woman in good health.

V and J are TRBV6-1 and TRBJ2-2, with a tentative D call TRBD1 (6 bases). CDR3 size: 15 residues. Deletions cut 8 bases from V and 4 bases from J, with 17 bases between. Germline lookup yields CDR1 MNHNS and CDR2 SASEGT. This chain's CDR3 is CASGQSGHFTGELFF. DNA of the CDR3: TGTGCCAGCGGACAGAGCGGTCATTTCACCGGGGAGCTGTTTTTT.

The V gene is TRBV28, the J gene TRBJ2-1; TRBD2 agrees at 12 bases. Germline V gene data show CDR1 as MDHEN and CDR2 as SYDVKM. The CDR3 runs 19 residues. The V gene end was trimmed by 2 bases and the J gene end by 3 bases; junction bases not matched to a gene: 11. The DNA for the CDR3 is TGTGCCAGCAGTTTAGTGTCCGCTTCGGGACTAGCGGGCTACAATGAGCAGTTCTTC. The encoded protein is CASSLVSASGLAGYNEQFF. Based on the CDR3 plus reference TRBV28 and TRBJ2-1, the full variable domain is DVKVTQSSRYLVKRTGEKVFLECVQDMDHENMFWYRQDPGLGLRLIYFSYDVKMKEKGDIPEGYSVSREKKERFSLILESASTNQTSMYLCASSLVSASGLAGYNEQFFGPGTRLTVL.

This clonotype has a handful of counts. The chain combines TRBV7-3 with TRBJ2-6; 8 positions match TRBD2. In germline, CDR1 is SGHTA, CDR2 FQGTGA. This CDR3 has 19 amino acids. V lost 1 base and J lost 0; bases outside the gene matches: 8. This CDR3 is CASSLNFGGGTSGANVLTF. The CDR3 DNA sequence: TGTGCCAGCAGCTTAAACTTCGGCGGGGGGACCTCTGGGGCCAACGTCCTGACTTTC.

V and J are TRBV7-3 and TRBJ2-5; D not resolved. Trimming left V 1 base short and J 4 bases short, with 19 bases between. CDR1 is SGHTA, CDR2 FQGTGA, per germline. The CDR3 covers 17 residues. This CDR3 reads CASSLNPPATSPETQYF. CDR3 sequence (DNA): TGTGCCAGCAGCTTAAATCCCCCAGCCACATCCCCAGAGACCCAGTACTTC.

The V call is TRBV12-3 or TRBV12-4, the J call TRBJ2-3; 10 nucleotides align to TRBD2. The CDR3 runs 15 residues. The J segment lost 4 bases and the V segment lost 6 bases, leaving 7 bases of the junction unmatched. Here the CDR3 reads CASRFSGRSADTQYF. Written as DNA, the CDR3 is TGTGCCAGCAGATTTAGCGGGAGGAGCGCAGATACGCAGTATTTT.

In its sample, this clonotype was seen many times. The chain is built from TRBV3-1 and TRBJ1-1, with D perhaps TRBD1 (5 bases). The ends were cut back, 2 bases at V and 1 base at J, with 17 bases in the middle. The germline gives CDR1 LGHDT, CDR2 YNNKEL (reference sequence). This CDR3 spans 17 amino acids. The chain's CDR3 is CASSQIAPRGPNTEAFF. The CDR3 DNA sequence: TGTGCCAGCAGCCAAATCGCGCCACGGGGCCCGAACACTGAAGCTTTCTTT.

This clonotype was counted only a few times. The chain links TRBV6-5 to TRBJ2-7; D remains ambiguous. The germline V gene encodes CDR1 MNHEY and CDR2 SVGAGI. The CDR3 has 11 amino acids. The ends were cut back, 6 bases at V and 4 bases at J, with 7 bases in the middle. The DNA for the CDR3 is TGTGCCAGCAGGGTGGATTACGAGCAGTACTTC. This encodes CASRVDYEQYF.

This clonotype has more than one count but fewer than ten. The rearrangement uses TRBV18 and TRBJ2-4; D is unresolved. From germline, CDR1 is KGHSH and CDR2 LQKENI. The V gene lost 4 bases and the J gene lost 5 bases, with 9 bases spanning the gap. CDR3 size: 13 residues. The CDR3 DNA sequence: TGTGCCAGCTCACTTACGGATCAAAACATTCAGTACTTC. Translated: CASSLTDQNIQYF.

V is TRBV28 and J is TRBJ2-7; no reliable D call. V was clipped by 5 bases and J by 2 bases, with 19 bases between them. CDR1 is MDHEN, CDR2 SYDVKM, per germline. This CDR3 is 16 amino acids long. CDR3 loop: CASSPSGVLGTYEQYV. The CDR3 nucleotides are TGTGCCAGCAGTCCTTCTGGGGTTTTGGGGACCTACGAGCAGTACGTC.

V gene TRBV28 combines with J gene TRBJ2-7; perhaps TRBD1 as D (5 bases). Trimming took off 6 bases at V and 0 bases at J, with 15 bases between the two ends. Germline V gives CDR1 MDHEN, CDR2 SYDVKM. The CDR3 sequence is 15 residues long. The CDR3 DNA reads TGTGCCAGCAGCCTCCGGACATTGAGCTCCTACGAGCAGTACTTC. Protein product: CASSLRTLSSYEQYF.

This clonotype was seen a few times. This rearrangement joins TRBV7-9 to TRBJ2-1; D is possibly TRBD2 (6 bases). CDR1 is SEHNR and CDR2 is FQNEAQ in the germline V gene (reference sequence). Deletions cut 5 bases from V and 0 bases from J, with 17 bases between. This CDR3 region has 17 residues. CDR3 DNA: TGTGCCAGCAGCCCGAAACCGGGACTCAGCTCCTACAATGAGCAGTTCTTC. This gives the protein CASSPKPGLSSYNEQFF.

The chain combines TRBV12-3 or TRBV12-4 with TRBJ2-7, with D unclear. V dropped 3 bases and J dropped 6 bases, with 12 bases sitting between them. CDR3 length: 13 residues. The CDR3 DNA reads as TGTGCCAGCAGTTTTAGAAGTTATGGCGAGCAGTACTTC. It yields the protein CASSFRSYGEQYF.

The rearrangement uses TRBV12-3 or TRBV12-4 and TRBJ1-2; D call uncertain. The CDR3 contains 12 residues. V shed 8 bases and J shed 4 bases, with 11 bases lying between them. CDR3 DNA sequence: TGTGCCAGCGGACTCCACGCCTATGGCTACACCTTC. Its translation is CASGLHAYGYTF.

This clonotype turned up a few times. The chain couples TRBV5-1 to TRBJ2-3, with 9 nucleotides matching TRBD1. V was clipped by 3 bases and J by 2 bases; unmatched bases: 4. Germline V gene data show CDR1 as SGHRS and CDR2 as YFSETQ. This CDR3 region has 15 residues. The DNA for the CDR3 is TGCGCCAGCAGCTCGGGACAGGGCCACACAGATACGCAGTATTTT. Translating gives CASSSGQGHTDTQYF.

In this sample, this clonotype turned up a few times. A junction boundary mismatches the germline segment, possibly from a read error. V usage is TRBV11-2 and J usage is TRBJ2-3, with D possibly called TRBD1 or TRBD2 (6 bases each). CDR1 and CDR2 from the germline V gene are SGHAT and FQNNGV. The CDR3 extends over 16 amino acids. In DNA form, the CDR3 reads TGTGCCAGCAGCCCCATACGGCGGGACATCAGGGACAAGGCGCATTTT. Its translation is CASSPIRRDIRDKAHF.

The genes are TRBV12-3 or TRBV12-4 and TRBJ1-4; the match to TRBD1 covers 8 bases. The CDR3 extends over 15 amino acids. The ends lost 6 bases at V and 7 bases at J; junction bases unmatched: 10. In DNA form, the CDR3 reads TGTGCCAGCAGCCGCGACAGGGGCGGGAGTGAAAAACTGTTTTTT. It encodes CASSRDRGGSEKLFF.

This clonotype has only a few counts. As DNA, the CDR3 is TGTGCCAGCGGGACTGGATCACAGAGGACGCAGTATTTT. It codes for CASGTGSQRTQYF. The rearrangement joins TRBV19 to TRBJ2-3; D perhaps matches TRBD2 (6 bases). V lost 9 bases and J 9 bases, leaving 19 bases between the germline ends. This CDR3 is 13 amino acids long. Germline values: CDR1 LNHDA, CDR2 SQIVND (reference sequence).

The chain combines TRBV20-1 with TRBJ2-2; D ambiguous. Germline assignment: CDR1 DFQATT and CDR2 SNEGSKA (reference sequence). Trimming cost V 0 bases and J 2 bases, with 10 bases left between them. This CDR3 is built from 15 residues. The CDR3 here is CSARDVGHNTGELFF. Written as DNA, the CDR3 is TGCAGTGCTAGAGATGTGGGTCATAACACCGGGGAGCTGTTTTTT.

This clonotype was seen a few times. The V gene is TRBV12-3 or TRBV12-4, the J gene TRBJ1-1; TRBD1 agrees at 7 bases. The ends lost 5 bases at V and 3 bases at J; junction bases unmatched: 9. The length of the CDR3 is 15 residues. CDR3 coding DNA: TGTGCCAGCAGTCCGCAACAGGGGTCTGACACTGAAGCTTTCTTT. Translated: CASSPQQGSDTEAFF.

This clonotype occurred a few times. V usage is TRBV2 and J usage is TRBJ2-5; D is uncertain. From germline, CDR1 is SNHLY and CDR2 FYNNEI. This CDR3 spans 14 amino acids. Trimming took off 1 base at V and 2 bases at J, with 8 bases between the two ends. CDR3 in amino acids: CASSEVELQETQYF. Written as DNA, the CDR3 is TGTGCCAGCAGTGAAGTAGAGCTGCAAGAGACCCAGTACTTC.

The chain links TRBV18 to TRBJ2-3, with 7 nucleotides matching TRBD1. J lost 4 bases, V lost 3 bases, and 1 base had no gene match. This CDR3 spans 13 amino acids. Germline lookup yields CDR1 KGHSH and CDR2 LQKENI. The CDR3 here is CASSPDRADTQYF. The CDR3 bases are TGTGCCAGCTCACCCGACAGGGCAGATACGCAGTATTTT.